The clone carrying this T cell receptor beta chain was counted many times. Its antigen is not known. The cDNA was generated through 5'RACE incorporating 10-nucleotide random UMIs. TCRdb itself ran the 5' RACE reads through MiXCR, one entry per CDR3 protein. The data contain tens of thousands of distinct CDR3 sequences, about 3.7% of them singletons. The sample originates from a study of neurological immune-mediated disorders. Germline CDR1 and CDR2: SGHAT and FQNNGV. Trimming removed 5 bases from V and 6 bases from J, with 16 bases in between. There are 15 residues in the CDR3. Unsorted libraries came from 2 million PBMCs stored at -80 °C. Study outcomes and limitations: The greatest degree of TCR clonal expansion was observed in HTLV-1-associated myelopathy, with the lowest in multiple sclerosis, below that of healthy controls. Across subjects, expanded clones had no CDR3 amino acid sequences in common, pointing to private repertoires in all groups.

The rearrangement links TRBV11-2 to TRBJ2-2; no firm D call. Source material: PBMCs. The TCR comes from a woman aged 50 to 60 with multiple sclerosis. CDR3 nucleotide sequence: TGTGCCAGCAGCCCCAGTTTGTATGTAGCCGGGGAGCTGTTTTTT. It encodes CASSPSLYVAGELFF.